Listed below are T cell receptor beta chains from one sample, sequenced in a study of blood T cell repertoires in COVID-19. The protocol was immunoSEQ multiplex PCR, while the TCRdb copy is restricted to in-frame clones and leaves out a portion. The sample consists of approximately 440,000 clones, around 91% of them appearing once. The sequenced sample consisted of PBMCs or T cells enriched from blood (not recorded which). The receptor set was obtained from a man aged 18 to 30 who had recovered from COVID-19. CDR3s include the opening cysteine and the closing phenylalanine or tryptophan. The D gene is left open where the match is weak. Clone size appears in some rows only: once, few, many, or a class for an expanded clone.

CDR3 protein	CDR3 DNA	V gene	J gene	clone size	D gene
CASGLAGQVNQPQHF	TGTGCTAGTGGTTTGGCGGGACAGGTCAATCAGCCCCAGCATTTT	TRBV12-5	TRBJ1-5	NA	TRBD1
CAWSESRGEAFF	TGTGCCTGGAGTGAGTCGCGTGGTGAAGCTTTCTTT	TRBV30	TRBJ1-1	NA	NA
CASSTGQGLYF	TGCGCCAGCAGCACCGGACAGGGTCTGTACTTC	TRBV5-1	TRBJ2-7	NA	TRBD1
CASSLGRDYGYTF	TGTGCCAGCAGCCTGGGCAGGGACTATGGCTACACCTTC	TRBV5-8	TRBJ1-2	NA	NA
CASSLDSNSPLHF	TGTGCCAGCAGCCTGGACAGTAATTCACCCCTCCACTTT	TRBV5-5	TRBJ1-6	NA	NA
CASSEATGSAKNIQYF	TGCGCCAGCAGCGAGGCGACAGGGTCGGCCAAAAACATTCAGTACTTC	TRBV5-1	TRBJ2-4	NA	TRBD1
CSASHPGGSSYNEQFF	TGCAGTGCTAGTCACCCCGGGGGGAGCTCCTACAATGAGCAGTTCTTC	TRBV20-1	TRBJ2-1	NA	TRBD2
CASSPRDRAGNTIYF	TGTGCCAGCAGCCCACGGGACAGGGCTGGAAACACCATATATTTT	TRBV5-4	TRBJ1-3	once	TRBD1
CASSQQGNQPQHF	TGTGCCAGTAGTCAACAGGGGAATCAGCCCCAGCATTTT	TRBV19	TRBJ1-5	once	TRBD1
CASSVLTSTDTQYF	TGTGCCAGCAGCGTACTAACTAGCACAGATACGCAGTATTTT	TRBV7-8	TRBJ2-3	NA	NA
CASSTAKGQFQETQYF	TGTGCCAGCAGCACGGCAAAGGGACAGTTCCAAGAGACCCAGTACTTC	TRBV2	TRBJ2-5	once	TRBD1
CASRGQGGDRPQHF	TGTGCCAGCAGGGGACAGGGAGGGGATAGGCCCCAGCATTTT	TRBV28	TRBJ1-5	NA	TRBD1
CATTRTDGNQPQHF	TGTGCCACCACCAGGACAGACGGCAATCAGCCCCAGCATTTT	TRBV24-1	TRBJ1-5	NA	NA
CAWRGSGQGNYGYTF	TGTGCCTGGAGGGGCTCGGGACAGGGGAACTATGGCTACACCTTC	TRBV30	TRBJ1-2	NA	TRBD1
CAWSVGDLAEAFF	TGTGCCTGGAGTGTAGGGGATCTCGCTGAAGCTTTCTTT	TRBV30	TRBJ1-1	NA	NA
CASSMRDGYNEQFF	TGTGCCAGTTCAATGCGGGACGGGTACAATGAGCAGTTCTTC	TRBV28	TRBJ2-1	once	NA
CASSSFSDLANTGELFF	TGTGCCAGCAGCTCATTTAGCGACCTCGCGAACACCGGGGAGCTGTTTTTT	TRBV11-3	TRBJ2-2	NA	NA
CASSLAGAGQDTQYF	TGTGCCAGCAGTTTAGCGGGAGCGGGCCAAGATACGCAGTATTTT	TRBV28	TRBJ2-3	NA	TRBD2
CASSLVASYGGELFF	TGCGCCAGCAGCTTGGTAGCTAGCTACGGCGGGGAGCTGTTTTTT	TRBV5-1	TRBJ2-2	NA	NA
CSVEGAGGYTF	TGCAGCGTTGAGGGGGCTGGTGGCTACACCTTC	TRBV29-1	TRBJ1-2	few	NA
CATSRGGQAKKGYGYTF	TGTGCCACCAGCAGAGGGGGACAGGCGAAGAAAGGCTATGGCTACACCTTC	TRBV15	TRBJ1-2	NA	TRBD1
CASSDRGNTEAFF	TGTGCCAGCAGCGACAGGGGTAACACTGAAGCTTTCTTT	TRBV28	TRBJ1-1	NA	TRBD1
CASSPTGPTGELFF	TGTGCCAGCAGCCCGACAGGGCCAACCGGGGAGCTGTTTTTT	TRBV3-1/TRBV3-2	TRBJ2-2	NA	TRBD1
CASSPEAVPLEQYF	TGTGCCAGCAGCCCGGAGGCGGTTCCCCTCGAGCAGTACTTC	TRBV5-4	TRBJ2-7	once	NA
CASSVAVRGSGGYTF	TGTGCCAGCAGCGTAGCTGTTCGGGGGTCTGGGGGCTACACCTTC	TRBV9	TRBJ1-2	NA	NA
CASSVRDRAGNTIYF	TGTGCCAGCAGCGTCCGGGACAGGGCTGGAAACACCATATATTTT	TRBV7-9	TRBJ1-3	NA	TRBD1
CASGSPAQTGARGYTF	TGTGCTAGTGGTTCCCCCGCGCAGACAGGGGCGAGGGGCTACACCTTC	TRBV12-5	TRBJ1-2	once	TRBD1
CASSQDYSGRTGELFF	TGTGCCAGCAGCCAAGATTACAGCGGGAGGACCGGGGAGCTGTTTTTT	TRBV14	TRBJ2-2	NA	TRBD2
CASSLPGQGNNEQFF	TGTGCCAGCAGCTTACCGGGACAGGGAAACAATGAGCAGTTCTTC	TRBV28	TRBJ2-1	NA	TRBD1
CASSPGQQNIQYF	TGTGCCAGTAGCCCGGGACAGCAAAACATTCAGTACTTC	TRBV19	TRBJ2-4	NA	TRBD1
CASSQERGKFQGGEKLFF	TGTGCCAGCAGCCAAGAACGGGGGAAATTTCAGGGGGGTGAAAAACTGTTTTTT	TRBV3-1/TRBV3-2	TRBJ1-4	NA	TRBD1
CASSYTGHAFF	TGTGCCAGCTCATATACAGGACACGCTTTCTTT	TRBV18	TRBJ1-1	NA	NA
CAIRGEGGNEKLFF	TGTGCCATCAGAGGGGAAGGGGGTAATGAAAAACTGTTTTTT	TRBV10-3	TRBJ1-4	few	NA
CASSLRGLQPQHF	TGTGCCAGCAGTTTAAGGGGCCTCCAGCCCCAGCATTTT	TRBV12-3/TRBV12-4	TRBJ1-5	NA	NA
CASSLRVAGGPTYNEQFF	TGTGCCAGCAGCTTAAGAGTAGCGGGAGGGCCAACCTACAATGAGCAGTTCTTC	TRBV7-3	TRBJ2-1	NA	TRBD2
CASSLGLAGDIQYF	TGTGCCAGCAGCTTAGGGCTAGCCGGTGACATTCAGTACTTC	TRBV7-2	TRBJ2-4	NA	NA
CASSQGAPSEGTNEKLFF	TGTGCCAGCAGCCAAGGAGCTCCCTCCGAGGGAACTAATGAAAAACTGTTTTTT	TRBV3-1/TRBV3-2	TRBJ1-4	NA	NA
CASSQGAGETQYF	TGTGCCAGTAGCCAGGGGGCAGGAGAGACCCAGTACTTC	TRBV19	TRBJ2-5	NA	TRBD1